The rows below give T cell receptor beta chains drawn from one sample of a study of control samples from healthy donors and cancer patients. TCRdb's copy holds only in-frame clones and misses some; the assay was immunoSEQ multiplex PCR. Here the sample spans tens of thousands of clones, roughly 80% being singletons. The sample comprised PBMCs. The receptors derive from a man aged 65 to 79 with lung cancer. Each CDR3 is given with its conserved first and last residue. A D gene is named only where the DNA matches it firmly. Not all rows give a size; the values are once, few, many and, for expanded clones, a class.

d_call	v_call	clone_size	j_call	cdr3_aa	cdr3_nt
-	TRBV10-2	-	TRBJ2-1	CASSSGIYNEQFF	TGCGCCAGCAGTTCAGGAATCTACAATGAGCAGTTCTTC
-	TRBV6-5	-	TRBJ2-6	CASFSSGANVLTF	TGTGCCAGTTTTAGCTCTGGGGCCAACGTCCTGACTTTC
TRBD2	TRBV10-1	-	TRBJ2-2	CASSATSGGAAGELFF	TGCGCCAGCAGTGCAACTAGCGGGGGGGCCGCCGGGGAGCTGTTTTTT
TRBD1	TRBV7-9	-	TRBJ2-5	CASRGTGSETQYF	TGTGCCAGCAGGGGGACAGGGTCAGAGACCCAGTACTTC
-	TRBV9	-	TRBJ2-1	CASSDPLVGGHNEQFF	TGTGCCAGCAGCGATCCACTAGTCGGGGGTCACAATGAGCAGTTCTTC
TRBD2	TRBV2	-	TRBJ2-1	CASRVQRGPHEQFF	TGTGCCAGCAGGGTCCAGCGGGGGCCCCATGAGCAGTTCTTC
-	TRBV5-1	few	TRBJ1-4	CASTDPINEKLFF	TGCGCCAGCACGGACCCCATTAATGAAAAACTGTTTTTT
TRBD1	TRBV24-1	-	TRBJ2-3	CATRDRDYGGDTQYF	TGTGCCACACGGGACAGGGATTATGGGGGAGATACGCAGTATTTT
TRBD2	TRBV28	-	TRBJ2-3	CASRPASSGGALTQYF	TGTGCCAGCAGGCCTGCCTCTAGCGGGGGGGCCCTTACGCAGTATTTT
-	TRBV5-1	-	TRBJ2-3	CASSLAGVITDTQYF	TGCGCCAGCAGCTTGGCCGGGGTAATCACAGATACGCAGTATTTT
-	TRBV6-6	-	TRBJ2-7	CASSYGVPHYEQYF	TGTGCCAGCAGTTACGGGGTCCCCCACTACGAGCAGTACTTC
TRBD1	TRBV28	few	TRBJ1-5	CASSSLRTGGGNQPQHF	TGTGCCAGCAGTTCGCTTCGGACAGGCGGTGGCAATCAGCCCCAGCATTTT
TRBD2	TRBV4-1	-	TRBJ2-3	CASSQDPGGKGTDTQYF	TGCGCCAGCAGCCAAGATCCCGGGGGGAAGGGCACAGATACGCAGTATTTT
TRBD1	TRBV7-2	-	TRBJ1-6	CASSFTTGVDSPLHF	TGTGCCAGCAGCTTTACGACAGGGGTCGATTCACCCCTCCACTTT
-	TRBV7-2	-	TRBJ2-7	CASSRSPDSSYEQYF	TGTGCCAGCAGCCGTTCACCGGATAGCTCCTACGAGCAGTACTTC
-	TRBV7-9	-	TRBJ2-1	CASSYRPVGVFYNEQFF	TGTGCCAGCAGCTACCGCCCGGTAGGGGTTTTCTACAATGAGCAGTTCTTC
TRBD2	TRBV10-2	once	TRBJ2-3	CASRLAGLTDTQYF	TGCGCCAGCAGGCTAGCGGGGCTCACAGATACGCAGTATTTT
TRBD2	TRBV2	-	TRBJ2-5	CASSLTSGGGETQYF	TGTGCCAGCAGTTTGACTAGCGGGGGGGGAGAGACCCAGTACTTC
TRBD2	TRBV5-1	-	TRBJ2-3	CASSFSGGLDTQYF	TGCGCCAGCAGCTTCAGCGGGGGGCTAGATACGCAGTATTTT
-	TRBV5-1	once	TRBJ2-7	CASSPGTYEQYF	TGCGCCAGCAGCCCTGGGACCTACGAGCAGTACTTC